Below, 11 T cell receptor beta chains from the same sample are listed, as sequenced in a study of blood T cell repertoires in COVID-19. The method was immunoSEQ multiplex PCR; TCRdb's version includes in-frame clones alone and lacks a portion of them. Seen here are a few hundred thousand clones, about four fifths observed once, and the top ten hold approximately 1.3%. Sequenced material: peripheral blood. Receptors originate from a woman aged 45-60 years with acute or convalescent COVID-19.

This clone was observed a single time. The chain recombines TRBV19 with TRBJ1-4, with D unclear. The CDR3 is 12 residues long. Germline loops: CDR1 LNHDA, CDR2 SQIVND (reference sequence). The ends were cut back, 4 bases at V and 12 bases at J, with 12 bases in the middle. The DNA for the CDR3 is TGTGCCAGTAGTAGCCAGGAATTCGAACTGTTTTTT. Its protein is CASSSQEFELFF.

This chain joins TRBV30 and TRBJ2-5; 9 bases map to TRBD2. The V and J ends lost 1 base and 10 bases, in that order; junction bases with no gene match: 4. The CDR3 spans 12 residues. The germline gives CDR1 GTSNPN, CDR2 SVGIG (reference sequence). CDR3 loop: CAWSGGRAHQYF. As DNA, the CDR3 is TGTGCCTGGAGTGGCGGGAGGGCCCACCAGTACTTC.

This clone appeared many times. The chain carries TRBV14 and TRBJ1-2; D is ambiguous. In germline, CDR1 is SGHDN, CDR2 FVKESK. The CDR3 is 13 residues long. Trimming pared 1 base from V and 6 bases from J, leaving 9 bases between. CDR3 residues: CASSQGFRDGYTF. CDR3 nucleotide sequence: TGTGCCAGCAGCCAAGGTTTCCGGGATGGCTACACCTTC.

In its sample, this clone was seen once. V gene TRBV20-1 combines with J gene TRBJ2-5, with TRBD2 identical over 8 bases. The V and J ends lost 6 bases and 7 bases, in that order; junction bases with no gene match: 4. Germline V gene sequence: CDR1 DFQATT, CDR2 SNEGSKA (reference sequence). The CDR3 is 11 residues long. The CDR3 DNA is TGCAGTGCGGGACTAGAGGGGACCCAGTACTTC. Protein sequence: CSAGLEGTQYF.

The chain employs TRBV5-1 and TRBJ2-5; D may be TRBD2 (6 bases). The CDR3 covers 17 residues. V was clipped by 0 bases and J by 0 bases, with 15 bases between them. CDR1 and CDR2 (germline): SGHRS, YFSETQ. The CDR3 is CASSLGKAGIDQETQYF. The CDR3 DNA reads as TGCGCCAGCAGCTTGGGTAAGGCGGGGATCGACCAAGAGACCCAGTACTTC.

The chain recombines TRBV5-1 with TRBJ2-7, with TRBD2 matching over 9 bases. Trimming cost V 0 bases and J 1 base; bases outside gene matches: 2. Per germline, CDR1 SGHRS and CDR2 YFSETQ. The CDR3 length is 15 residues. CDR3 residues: CASSLGTSVSYEQYF. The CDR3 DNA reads TGCGCCAGCAGCTTGGGGACTAGCGTTTCCTACGAGCAGTACTTC.

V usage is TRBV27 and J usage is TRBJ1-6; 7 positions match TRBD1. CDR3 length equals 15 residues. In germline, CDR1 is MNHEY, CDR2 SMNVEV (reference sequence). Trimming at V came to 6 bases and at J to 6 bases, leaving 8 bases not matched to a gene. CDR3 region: CASRVSGGFNSPLHF. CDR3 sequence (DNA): TGTGCCAGCAGGGTTTCAGGGGGGTTTAATTCACCCCTCCACTTT.

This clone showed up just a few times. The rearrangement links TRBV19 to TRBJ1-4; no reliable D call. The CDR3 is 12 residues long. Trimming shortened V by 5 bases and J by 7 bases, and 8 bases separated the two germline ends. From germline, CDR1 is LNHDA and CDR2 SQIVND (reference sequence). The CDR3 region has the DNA TGTGCCAGTAGTCCCAGTCGTGAAAAACTGTTTTTT. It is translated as CASSPSREKLFF.

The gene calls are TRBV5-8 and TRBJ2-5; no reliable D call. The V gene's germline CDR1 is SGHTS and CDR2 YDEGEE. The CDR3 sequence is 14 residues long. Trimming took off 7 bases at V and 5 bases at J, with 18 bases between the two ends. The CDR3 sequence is CASFLVLTRETQYF. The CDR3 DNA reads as TGTGCCAGCTTCCTCGTCCTGACGAGGGAGACCCAGTACTTC.

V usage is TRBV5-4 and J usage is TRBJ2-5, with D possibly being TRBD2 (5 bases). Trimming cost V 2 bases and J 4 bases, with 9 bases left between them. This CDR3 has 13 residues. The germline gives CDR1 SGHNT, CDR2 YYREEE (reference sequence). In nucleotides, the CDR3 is TGTGCCAGCAGCTTTCGGGATAGAGAGACCCAGTACTTC. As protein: CASSFRDRETQYF.

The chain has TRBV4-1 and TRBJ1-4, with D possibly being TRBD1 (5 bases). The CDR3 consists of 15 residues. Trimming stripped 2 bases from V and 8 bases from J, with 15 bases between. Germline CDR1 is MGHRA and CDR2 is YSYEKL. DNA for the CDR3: TGCGCCAGCAGCCAACCTGGGGCGACGGGCGAAAAACTGTTTTTT. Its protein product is CASSQPGATGEKLFF.